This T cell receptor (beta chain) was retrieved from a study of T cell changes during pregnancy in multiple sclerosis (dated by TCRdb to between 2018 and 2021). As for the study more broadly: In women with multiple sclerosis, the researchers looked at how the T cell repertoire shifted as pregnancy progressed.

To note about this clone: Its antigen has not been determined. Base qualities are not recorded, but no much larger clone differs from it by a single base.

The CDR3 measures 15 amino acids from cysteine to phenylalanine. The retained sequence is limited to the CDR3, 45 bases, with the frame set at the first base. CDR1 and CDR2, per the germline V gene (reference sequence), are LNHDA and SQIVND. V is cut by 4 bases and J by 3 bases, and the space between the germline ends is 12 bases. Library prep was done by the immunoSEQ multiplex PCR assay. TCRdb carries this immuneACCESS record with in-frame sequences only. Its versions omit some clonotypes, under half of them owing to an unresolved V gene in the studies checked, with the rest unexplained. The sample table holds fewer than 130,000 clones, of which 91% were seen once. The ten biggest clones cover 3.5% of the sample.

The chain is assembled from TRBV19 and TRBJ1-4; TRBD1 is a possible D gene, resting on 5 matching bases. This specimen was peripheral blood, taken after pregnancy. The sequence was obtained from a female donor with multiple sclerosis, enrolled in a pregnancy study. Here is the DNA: TGTGCCAGTAGTAGGGGCGACAGCCCTAATGAAAAACTGTTTTTT. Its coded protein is CASSRGDSPNEKLFF.